These T cell receptor beta chains were read from a single sample in a study of T cell repertoires in cytomegalovirus infection. Via MiXCR, TCRdb re-called the reads, giving one row per CDR3 protein. The table includes around 450,000 distinct CDR3 sequences, approximately 31% detected once. Sequencing was done on a sample of PBMCs. The receptors shown here come from a human donor in good health (CMV status not recorded). Some clones in this sample may be carry-over from other donors' samples. Each CDR3 is given with its conserved first and last residue. Each record gives: clone size, J gene, D gene, V gene, CDR3 protein, CDR3 DNA. D genes are given only for firm matches. For some rows the clone size is stated as once, few or many, or as a class when expanded; others skip it.

>few|TRBJ2-1|.|TRBV29-1
CSVEDPSKQFF
TGCAGCGTTGAAGATCCATCGAAGCAGTTCTTC
>few|TRBJ1-6|TRBD1|TRBV7-8
CASSNSQGSSYNSPLHF
TGTGCCAGCAGCAACTCACAGGGGAGCTCCTATAATTCACCCCTCCACTTT
>few|TRBJ2-7|.|TRBV25-1
CASSDKIGEQYF
TGTGCCAGCAGCGACAAGATTGGAGAGCAGTACTTC
>.|TRBJ1-2|.|TRBV7-9
CASSLVPGFIYGYTF
TGTGCCAGCAGCTTAGTCCCAGGATTCATCTATGGCTACACCTTC
>.|TRBJ2-2|.|TRBV10-2
CASREGRGSNTGELFF
TGCGCCAGCAGGGAGGGACGGGGGAGCAACACCGGGGAGCTGTTTTTT
>.|TRBJ2-5|TRBD2|TRBV5-1
CASSWMGLAGETQYF
TGCGCCAGCAGCTGGATGGGACTAGCTGGCGAGACCCAGTACTTC
>many|TRBJ1-4|.|TRBV11-1
CASSRGVGATNEKLFF
TGTGCCAGCAGCCGGGGAGTCGGGGCAACTAATGAAAAACTGTTTTTT
>.|TRBJ2-2|.|TRBV4-1
CASSQIGGNTGELFF
TGCGCCAGCAGCCAAATCGGGGGCAACACCGGGGAGCTGTTTTTT
>few|TRBJ1-1|TRBD1|TRBV28
CASEDRGNTEAFF
TGTGCCAGCGAAGACAGGGGGAACACTGAAGCTTTCTTT
>.|TRBJ1-2|.|TRBV20-1
CSASDRASYTF
TGCAGTGCTAGTGATAGGGCCAGCTACACCTTC
>.|TRBJ1-1|.|TRBV20-1
CSARGSTEAFF
TGCAGTGCTAGAGGCTCCACTGAAGCTTTCTTT
>.|TRBJ2-3|.|TRBV10-3
CAITPRGITDTQYF
TGTGCCATCACCCCACGTGGGATCACAGATACGCAGTATTTT
>.|TRBJ1-1|TRBD1|TRBV29-1
CSVETGAPHHNTEAFF
TGCAGCGTTGAGACAGGGGCTCCCCACCATAACACTGAAGCTTTCTTT
>.|TRBJ1-4|.|TRBV2
CASSVGRGGGSGNEKLFF
TGTGCCAGCAGTGTTGGGCGGGGGGGCGGCTCCGGGAATGAAAAACTGTTTTTT
>.|TRBJ2-7|.|TRBV6-5
CASSYRQGGEQYF
TGTGCCAGCAGTTACAGGCAGGGAGGCGAGCAGTACTTC
>few|TRBJ2-7|.|TRBV7-9
CASSLYPPGSSSYEQYF
TGTGCCAGCAGCTTATATCCGCCTGGGTCAAGCTCCTACGAGCAGTACTTC
>.|TRBJ2-5|.|TRBV4-2
CASSQAHNRVSETQYF
TGTGCCAGCAGCCAAGCCCACAACAGGGTCTCAGAGACCCAGTACTTC